The present T cell receptor beta chain was sequenced within a study of T cells in localized non-small cell lung cancer. Study-wide results and caveats: Uninvolved adjacent lung showed higher T cell clonality than tumor. Appearances in adjacent lung were noted for a median about 60 of the top 100 tumor clones. Longer overall survival accompanied higher blood T cell density.

With regard to this clone: What it recognizes is unknown.

The CDR3 runs 15 residues. Trimming removed 6 bases at V and 0 bases at J, with 12 bases between. Germline assignment: CDR1 KGHSH and CDR2 LQKENI. TCRdb's copy holds only in-frame clones and misses some; the assay was immunoSEQ multiplex PCR. The sample consists of 50,000 to 65,000 clones, approximately 80% of them appearing once. The chain combines TRBV18 with TRBJ2-1; D call uncertain. Specimen: PBMCs, collected before any cancer treatment. The origin of this receptor is a man between 40 and 70 years old with stage II lung adenocarcinoma. CDR3 protein: CASSSIGSSYNEQFF. In nucleotides, the CDR3 is TGTGCCAGCTCCTCGATCGGAAGCTCCTACAATGAGCAGTTCTTC.